The present T cell receptor (beta chain) was sequenced within a study of regulatory T cells in long-lasting Graves disease. CDR3 regions were amplified by Arm-PCR using iRepertoire HTBI primers to build TCR beta libraries. TCRdb reanalysed the multiplex PCR reads using MiXCR and keeps one entry per CDR3 protein. The table includes 400,000 to 500,000 distinct CDR3 sequences, 22% detected once. V lost 0 bases, J lost 0 bases, and 11 bases lay in between. CDR1 is GTSNPN and CDR2 is SVGIG in the germline V gene (reference sequence). The CDR3 contains 15 residues. As for time point: persistent/refractory GD, antithyroid drugs over 5 years with positive TRAb. PBMC-extracted RNA yielded the TCR library. Graves' disease diagnoses followed American Thyroid Association guidelines.

The sequences come from peripheral blood mononuclear cells (PBMCs), collected when the disease was refractory, from a patient treated with antithyroid drugs. The clonotype was recovered from a female donor with Graves disease. The chain combines TRBV30 with TRBJ1-1; tentatively, D is TRBD1 (6 bases). For the CDR3, the DNA is TGTGCCTGGAGTGTATCCGGGACACTGAACACTGAAGCTTTCTTT. As protein: CAWSVSGTLNTEAFF. Drawing the rest from reference TRBV30 and TRBJ1-1, the complete variable domain is SQTIHQWPATLVQPVGSPLSLECTVEGTSNPNLYWYRQAAGRGLQLLFYSVGIGQISSEVPQNLSASRPQDRQFILSSKKLLLSDSGFYLCAWSVSGTLNTEAFFGQGTRLTVV.